These 8 T cell receptor beta chains originate from one sample sequenced in a study of CD8+ T cells in alopecia areata. cDNA prepared by RNA extraction and subsequent reverse transcription served as the template for sequencing. Method: immunoSEQ multiplex PCR; TCRdb's copy keeps in-frame clones and lacks some. Here the sample spans about 200,000 clones, about three fifths being singletons. Treatment meaning: oral pan-JAK inhibitor, 5-10 mg twice daily. Sequenced here: CD4+ T cells sorted from blood, sampled at week 24, from a patient treated with tofacitinib. The receptors here all came from a human donor with alopecia areata.

V is TRBV5-1 and J is TRBJ1-1; 10 bases map to TRBD1. This CDR3 is 14 amino acids long. Germline V gene lookup returns CDR1 SGHRS and CDR2 YFSETQ. Unmatched junction bases numbered 5, after V lost 3 bases and J lost 6 bases. Written as DNA, the CDR3 is TGCGCCAGCAGCTGGGGGACAGGGGCCTCTGAAGCTTTCTTT. Protein: CASSWGTGASEAFF.

This rearrangement joins TRBV30 to TRBJ2-1, with no clear D. V shed 6 bases and J shed 7 bases, with 16 bases lying between them. CDR3 size: 13 residues. The germline V gene encodes CDR1 GTSNPN and CDR2 SVGIG (reference sequence). CDR3 nucleotides: TGTGCCTGTGTCTCCCCCCCCCGTAATGAGCAGTTCTTC. Protein: CACVSPPRNEQFF.

On this clone: The junction differs from germline at one of its ends, possibly a read error. The chain's CDR3 is CASSVAGDVGDTQYF. Here the CDR3 DNA reads TGTGCCAGCAGCGTAGCGGGAGATGTGGGAGATACGCAGTATTTT. V usage is TRBV7-8 and J usage is TRBJ2-3; TRBD2 matches 9 bases. The CDR3 runs to 15 residues. Germline V lookup: CDR1 SGHVS, CDR2 FQNEAQ.

The V and J genes are TRBV23-1 and TRBJ1-2, with D unresolved. TRBV23-1 is noted as an ORF with a role that remains uncertain. V was trimmed by 7 bases and J by 3 bases, leaving 9 bases between them. This CDR3 contains 12 residues. The CDR3 spells CASIRDYYGYTF. In nucleotides, the CDR3 is TGCGCCAGCATCCGGGATTACTATGGCTACACCTTC.

The genes are TRBV19 and TRBJ1-1, with D possibly matching TRBD1 (6 bases). This CDR3 region has 15 residues. The germline CDR1 and CDR2 sequences are LNHDA and SQIVND (reference sequence). V was clipped by 5 bases and J by 2 bases, with 15 bases between them. The CDR3 spells CASSPPGQINTEAFF. CDR3 nucleotides: TGTGCCAGTAGTCCCCCCGGACAGATCAACACTGAAGCTTTCTTT. Variable domain in full (rest from reference TRBV19 and TRBJ1-1): DGGITQSPKYLFRKEGQNVTLSCEQNLNHDAMYWYRQDPGQGLRLIYYSQIVNDFQKGDIAEGYSVSREKKESFPLTVTSAQKNPTAFYLCASSPPGQINTEAFFGQGTRLTVV.

The CDR3 DNA reads TGTGCCAGCAGCGTAGATCCGGTTAGCACTGAAGCTTTCTTT. Translated, it gives CASSVDPVSTEAFF. The genes are TRBV9 and TRBJ1-1; no reliable D call. Trimming cost V 0 bases and J 4 bases, with 10 bases left between them. Germline V gives CDR1 SGDLS, CDR2 YYNGEE. The CDR3 is 14 residues long.

V is TRBV30 and J is TRBJ2-1; 7 bases agree with TRBD1. Germline CDR1 GTSNPN, CDR2 SVGIG (reference sequence). The CDR3 consists of 13 residues. J was trimmed by 3 bases and V by 1 base; bases with no gene match: 0. CDR3 nucleotides: TGTGCCTGGAGTGGGGACAGCTACAATGAGCAGTTCTTC. Protein sequence: CAWSGDSYNEQFF.

The chain's CDR3 is CASRTGHPGNTIYF. Here the CDR3 DNA reads TGTGCCAGCAGAACCGGACACCCTGGAAACACCATATATTTT. V gene TRBV6-5 combines with J gene TRBJ1-3, with D possibly matching TRBD1 (5 bases). Trimming took 6 bases from V and 2 from J, leaving 11 bases between them. CDR1 and CDR2 (germline): MNHEY, SVGAGI. This CDR3 is built from 14 residues.